This record looks at one TCR beta chain sequence and its context. The source of the sample is a study of blood T cell repertoires in COVID-19. Data came from immunoSEQ multiplex PCR; TCRdb stores just in-frame clones and leaves some out. This table has about 250,000 clones, about 85% appearing once. CDR3 length: 14 amino acids. Trimming cost V 5 bases and J 7 bases; bases outside gene matches: 3. Germline CDR1 and CDR2: MNHEY and SVGAGI. The source of this sequence is a man aged 18 to 30 with active or convalescent COVID-19. J is TRBJ2-3 and V is TRBV6-5, with TRBD2 matching 13 bases. The specimen sequenced was peripheral blood. The CDR3 coding sequence is TGTGCCAGCAGTCTGGGACTAGCGGGACATACGCAGTATTTT. Translated: CASSLGLAGHTQYF.